Following are 22 T cell receptor beta chains from one sample sequenced in a study of cytomegalovirus exposure and HLA in healthy donors. The primer mix had 60 Vbeta and 13 Jbeta primers. Produced via immunoSEQ multiplex PCR; TCRdb's table is partial and in-frame only. The table lists over 200,000 clones, about 80% of them singletons. The specimen was PBMCs. These receptors were obtained from a woman aged 40 to 50 in good health and CMV-seropositive.

The chain couples TRBV5-4 to TRBJ2-1; the D gene is possibly TRBD2 (5 bases). The length of the CDR3 is 14 residues. Per germline, CDR1 SGHNT and CDR2 YYREEE (reference sequence). The V and J ends lost 4 bases and 8 bases respectively, with 16 bases between them. The DNA for the CDR3 is TGTGCCAGCAGCCGGGCCCGGGTCGGGGATGAGCAGTTCTTC. Translated, it gives CASSRARVGDEQFF.

V and J are TRBV30 and TRBJ1-6; 8 bases are a match to TRBD1. There are 13 residues in the CDR3. With 5 bases clipped from V and 4 bases from J, the junction kept 1 base outside the gene matches. Per the germline V gene, CDR1 is GTSNPN and CDR2 is SVGIG (reference sequence). The CDR3 here is CAWGQGYNSPLHF. The CDR3, as DNA: TGTGCCTGGGGACAGGGTTATAATTCACCCCTCCACTTT.

This clone was recorded a few times. At one of its ends the junction is not consistent with the germline gene, which may arise from a read error. This chain joins TRBV4-1 and TRBJ1-1; 8 bases match TRBD1. CDR1 MGHRA and CDR2 YSYEKL come from the germline V gene. The CDR3 totals 14 residues. The CDR3 DNA reads TGTGCCAGCAGCCAAGACAGGGGTAACACTGAAGCTTTCTTT. This sequence encodes CASSQDRGNTEAFF.

The chain couples TRBV16 to TRBJ1-2; D may be TRBD1 (6 bases). With 3 bases removed from V and 5 bases from J, the gap between germline ends came to 10 bases. The CDR3 contains 13 residues. The germline CDR1 and CDR2 sequences are KGHSY and FQNENV. The CDR3 loop reads CASSQDRRYGYTF. DNA of the CDR3: TGTGCCAGCAGCCAGGACAGACGGTATGGCTACACCTTC.

The chain is built from TRBV18 and TRBJ1-3; the match to TRBD1 covers 7 bases. Germline V gene data show CDR1 as KGHSH and CDR2 as LQKENI. The CDR3 is 15 amino acids. With V trimmed by 4 bases and J by 3 bases, 6 bases remained unmatched. The CDR3 DNA sequence: TGTGCCAGCTCACAAACAGGGGATCGTGGAAACACCATATATTTT. As protein: CASSQTGDRGNTIYF.

Here the CDR3 DNA reads TGTGCCAGCAGTGAAAAGGACATCCCCTACGAGCAGTACTTC. The encoded protein is CASSEKDIPYEQYF. This sequence joins TRBV6-4 and TRBJ2-7; D might be TRBD1 (5 bases). The CDR3 totals 14 residues. Germline CDR1 and CDR2: MRHNA and SNTAGT. The V and J ends lost 3 bases and 2 bases respectively, with 11 bases between them.

CDR3 sequence (DNA): TGCGCCAGCAGCCAATCTCAACAGGCCTCGTTCCCGTTTTTT. This codes for CASSQSQQASFPFF. The V and J genes are TRBV4-1 and TRBJ1-4; possibly TRBD1 for D (5 bases). The CDR3 is 14 amino acids. V lost 2 bases and J 16 bases, leaving 20 bases between the germline ends. Germline V gives CDR1 MGHRA, CDR2 YSYEKL.

The chain recombines TRBV6-5 with TRBJ1-1; 8 bases are shared with TRBD1. V gave up 1 base and J gave up 2 bases; unmatched junction bases: 3. The germline gives CDR1 MNHEY, CDR2 SVGAGI. The CDR3 length is 15 residues. The chain's CDR3 is CASSYWGQVNTEAFF. DNA for the CDR3: TGTGCCAGCAGTTACTGGGGACAGGTTAACACTGAAGCTTTCTTT.

The V and J genes are TRBV30 and TRBJ2-1, with TRBD1 matching over 10 bases. Trimming removed 0 bases from V and 8 bases from J; junction bases left unmatched: 4. The V gene's germline CDR1 is GTSNPN and CDR2 SVGIG (reference sequence). This CDR3 comprises 14 residues. The CDR3, as DNA: TGTGCCTGGAGTGTACTGACAGGGGGCCATGAGCAGTTCTTC. It is translated as CAWSVLTGGHEQFF.

The V call is TRBV21-1, the J call TRBJ1-4; TRBD1 is the table's D call and was not checked against the DNA. TRBV21-1 is tagged as a pseudogene. The CDR3 is 17 amino acids. CDR3 residues: CASSKCTGRPTNEKLFF. The CDR3 nucleotides are TGTGCCAGCAGCAAATGCACAGGGAGACCGACTAATGAAAAACTGTTTTTT.

The chain combines TRBV11-2 with TRBJ2-1; no definite D call. Trimming removed 5 bases at V and 15 bases at J, with 23 bases between. The CDR3 extends over 14 amino acids. The V gene's germline CDR1 is SGHAT and CDR2 FQNNGV. The CDR3 is CASSPLTSPTGWFF. The CDR3 DNA reads as TGTGCCAGCAGCCCCCTGACCAGCCCCACCGGGTGGTTCTTC.

The chain combines TRBV6-4 with TRBJ2-6, with D possibly matching TRBD1 (5 bases). V was trimmed by 3 bases and J by 0 bases, leaving 15 bases between them. CDR3 length: 18 amino acids. Germline CDR1 and CDR2: MRHNA and SNTAGT. In nucleotides, the CDR3 is TGTGCCAGCAGTGAACAGGCGTCTCCCGGCTCTGGGGCCAACGTCCTGACTTTC. Amino acid sequence: CASSEQASPGSGANVLTF.

V gene TRBV19 combines with J gene TRBJ2-7; 9 positions agree with TRBD1. The junction had 10 bases not matched to a gene; V was cut back by 6 bases and J by 4 bases. This CDR3 contains 15 residues. From germline, CDR1 is LNHDA and CDR2 SQIVND (reference sequence). For the CDR3, the DNA is TGTGCCAGTAGCATTCAGGGGACAGGGATATACGAGCAGTACTTC. Translation gives CASSIQGTGIYEQYF.

The chain carries TRBV28 and TRBJ2-5, with D tentatively TRBD1 (6 bases). Gene TRBJ2-7 matches the end of the DNA better, so the J call may be wrong. This CDR3 comprises 12 residues. Germline CDR1 and CDR2: MDHEN and SYDVKM. CDR3 loop: CASSRGSYEQYF. The DNA of the CDR3 is TGTGCCAGCAGTAGGGGGAGCTACGAGCAGTACTTC.

This clone has only one observation. J is TRBJ1-1 and V is TRBV2, with TRBD1 as a possible D gene (5 bases). The CDR3 is made up of 13 amino acids. V lost 6 bases, J lost 2 bases, and 10 bases lay in between. The germline gives CDR1 SNHLY, CDR2 FYNNEI. The CDR3 coding sequence is TGTGCCAGCAGGCAACAGGCAAACACTGAAGCTTTCTTT. Amino acid sequence: CASRQQANTEAFF.

This clone was seen a single time. V gene TRBV30 combines with J gene TRBJ2-1, with no clear D. The length of the CDR3 is 13 residues. V was shortened by 0 bases and J by 3 bases, with 6 bases between the two germline ends. CDR1 and CDR2 (germline): GTSNPN, SVGIG (reference sequence). The CDR3 sequence is CAWSVQIYNEQFF. DNA for the CDR3: TGTGCCTGGAGTGTACAGATCTACAATGAGCAGTTCTTC.

This chain joins TRBV21-1 and TRBJ1-1. TRBV21-1 is assigned pseudogene status. The CDR3 is made up of 16 amino acids. The CDR3 reads CASSVLIEGMLPEAFF. Here the CDR3 DNA reads TGTGCCAGCAGCGTGCTTATTGAGGGAATGCTCCCTGAAGCTTTCTTT.

This chain connects TRBV15 to TRBJ2-1; 11 bases agree with TRBD2. This CDR3 has 14 residues. V shed 6 bases, J shed 2 bases, and the junction held 0 bases outside the gene matches. CDR1 is LNHNV, CDR2 YYDKDF, per germline (reference sequence). The CDR3 coding sequence is TGTGCCACCAGGGGACTAGCGGCCTACAATGAGCAGTTCTTC. Translation: CATRGLAAYNEQFF. The entire variable domain, with the rest obtained from reference TRBV15 and TRBJ2-1, is as follows: DAMVIQNPRYQVTQFGKPVTLSCSQTLNHNVMYWYQQKSSQAPKLLFHYYDKDFNNEADTPDNFQSRRPNTSFCFLDIRSPGLGDTAMYLCATRGLAAYNEQFFGPGTRLTVL.

V gene TRBV11-2 combines with J gene TRBJ2-5, with D tentatively TRBD1 (5 bases). Germline V gene data show CDR1 as SGHAT and CDR2 as FQNNGV. CDR3 length: 13 amino acids. V was trimmed by 3 bases and J by 3 bases, leaving 8 bases between them. CDR3 amino acids: CASSLETEETQYF. The CDR3 region has the DNA TGTGCCAGCAGCTTGGAGACAGAAGAGACCCAGTACTTC.

CDR3 amino acids: CASSQDPPGGLDSGYTF. The CDR3 bases are TGTGCCAGCAGCCAAGATCCACCGGGAGGGCTTGACTCGGGCTACACCTTC. This chain links TRBV4-2 with TRBJ1-2; D gene unclear. Germline-derived CDR1 and CDR2 are LGHNA and YNFKEQ. Trimming pared 0 bases from V and 8 bases from J, leaving 22 bases between. The CDR3 sequence is 17 residues long.

V usage is TRBV5-1 and J usage is TRBJ2-1; TRBD2 matches 8 bases. CDR1 and CDR2 (germline): SGHRS, YFSETQ. V shed 5 bases and J 10 bases; nucleotides not matched to a gene: 14. The CDR3 extends over 15 amino acids. The CDR3, as DNA: TGCGCCAGCAGTTACGGGACCGGGGGGGTAGGGGAGCAGTTCTTC. It specifies CASSYGTGGVGEQFF.

The chain couples TRBV12-5 to TRBJ2-1, with TRBD1 as a possible D gene (6 bases). Trimming stripped 5 bases from V and 8 bases from J, with 13 bases between. The germline V gene has CDR1 LGHNT and CDR2 FRNRAP. This CDR3 has 13 amino acids. CDR3 protein: CASGPGGGDEQFF. The CDR3 DNA sequence: TGTGCTAGTGGTCCAGGTGGGGGCGATGAGCAGTTCTTC. Full variable domain (rest looked up from reference TRBV12-5 and TRBJ2-1): DARVTQTPRHKVTEMGQEVTMRCQPILGHNTVFWYRQTMMQGLELLAYFRNRAPLDDSGMPKDRFSAEMPDATLATLKIQPSEPRDSAVYFCASGPGGGDEQFFGPGTRLTVL.